The present entry profiles one TCR beta chain with its context. Antigen specificity is unknown. CCR7-negative CD45RA+ TemRA cells were pooled with CD45RO+ cells for CD8 memory. Germline values: CDR1 SGHVS, CDR2 FNYEAQ. Trimming left V 1 base short and J 5 bases short, with 14 bases between. The CDR3 is made up of 15 amino acids. This sample was included in a study of shared clonotypes between healthy human individuals. Whole-study context: The cohort comprised a couple of women and a few men. Their ages spanned 18 to 49 years.

General study points: What limited the represented genetic and exposure-history diversity was the small number of donors.

Methods used by the authors: ImmunoSEQ supplied junction-only sequences lacking quality scores, so filtering was different. Some clones are missing from TCRdb's copy, which holds only in-frame ones; the method was immunoSEQ multiplex PCR. The D gene and trimming were derived from the DNA, and the V and J assignments and clone size from that table. The repertoire has some 700,000 clones, 90% of them found once; the top ten carry 34%. V and J are TRBV7-6 and TRBJ2-5; D remains ambiguous. Sequenced: memory CD8+ T cells from PBMCs. Subset reported: CD45RO+ cells pooled with CCR7-negative TemRA cells. This TCR was sampled from a man younger than 35 in good health. Some clones in this sample may be carry-over from other donors' samples. DNA for the CDR3: TGTGCCAGCAGCTTAGGTTCTAGGGTTGCGGAGACCCAGTACTTC. This encodes CASSLGSRVAETQYF.